Listed below are T cell receptor beta chains from one sample, sequenced in a study of shared clonotypes between healthy human individuals. Assay used: immunoSEQ multiplex PCR; TCRdb lists only in-frame clones, some missing. This table has over a million clones, roughly 96% appearing once. The material sequenced was naive CD4+ T cells sorted from blood. These receptor sequences come from a man under 40 in good health. CDR3s include the opening cysteine and the closing phenylalanine or tryptophan. The D gene is left open where the match is weak. Size is stated for part of the rows, as once, few or many counts, or as a class when the clone is expanded.

CDR3nt | CDR3aa | j_gene | abundance | len | v_gene | d_gene
TGCGCCAGCAGCTTTTTCCCCGGACAGCAGTACGAGCAGTACTTC | CASSFFPGQQYEQYF | TRBJ2-7 | NA | 15 | TRBV5-1 | NA
TGTGCCAGCAGTTCCCCCGGGCGAGCCTACGAGCAGTACTTC | CASSSPGRAYEQYF | TRBJ2-7 | NA | 14 | TRBV28 | NA
TGTGCCAGCAGTACTACCGGACTAGCGGGCCTCTCCTACAATGAGCAGTTCTTC | CASSTTGLAGLSYNEQFF | TRBJ2-1 | NA | 18 | TRBV27 | TRBD2
TGTGCCAGCAGCTTGTACTCTTCTCGCAGTACTGAAGCTTTCTTT | CASSLYSSRSTEAFF | TRBJ1-1 | NA | 15 | TRBV5-5 | NA
TGTGCCAGCTCACCATCTCTGGGTCCCTCTGGGGCCAACGTCCTGACTTTC | CASSPSLGPSGANVLTF | TRBJ2-6 | NA | 17 | TRBV18 | NA
TGTGCCAGCAGCTCAGCTGGGACATACCAAGAGACCCAGTACTTC | CASSSAGTYQETQYF | TRBJ2-5 | NA | 15 | TRBV27 | NA
TGCAGCGTTGATGTCCAGGGGGCTCACAATGAGCAGTTCTTC | CSVDVQGAHNEQFF | TRBJ2-1 | NA | 14 | TRBV29-1 | TRBD1
TGCAGCGTTGTCGGTGGCACCGGGGCCTACAATGAGCAGTTCTTC | CSVVGGTGAYNEQFF | TRBJ2-1 | NA | 15 | TRBV29-1 | NA
TGTGCCAGCAGATCTCGGCGGGGGTCGAGCTCCTACAATGAGCAGTTCTTC | CASRSRRGSSSYNEQFF | TRBJ2-1 | NA | 17 | TRBV5-4 | TRBD2
TGTGCCAGCAGTTTAACTGAGAACACCGGGGAGCTGTTTTTT | CASSLTENTGELFF | TRBJ2-2 | NA | 14 | TRBV28 | NA
TGTGCCAGCAGCCCCGACGGATTCAACACCGGGGAGCTGTTTTTT | CASSPDGFNTGELFF | TRBJ2-2 | NA | 15 | TRBV7-9 | NA
TGTGCCAGCACCCTGCGGTGGGGGAGCACTGGGGCCAACGTCCTGACTTTC | CASTLRWGSTGANVLTF | TRBJ2-6 | NA | 17 | TRBV7-8 | NA
TGTGCCAGCAGTGAGGGTAGCTCCAACAATGAGCAGTTCTTC | CASSEGSSNNEQFF | TRBJ2-1 | NA | 14 | TRBV6-1 | NA
TGTGCCAGCAGTTACTCAGCCAGCGGGAGTTTGGAGACCCAGTACTTC | CASSYSASGSLETQYF | TRBJ2-5 | NA | 16 | TRBV6-5 | TRBD2
TGTGCCAGCAGCCTTGAACGGAGAAGCTCTGGAAACACCATATATTTT | CASSLERRSSGNTIYF | TRBJ1-3 | NA | 16 | TRBV14 | NA
TGCGCCAGCCGGACAGAGATTGCAACTAATGAAAAACTGTTTTTT | CASRTEIATNEKLFF | TRBJ1-4 | NA | 15 | TRBV10-1 | NA
TGTGCCAGCTCACCGGGCCAATATAGCAATCAGCCCCAGCATTTT | CASSPGQYSNQPQHF | TRBJ1-5 | NA | 15 | TRBV18 | NA
TGTGCCAGCAGGGTACTAGCGGGGACCTCCTACGAGCAGTACTTC | CASRVLAGTSYEQYF | TRBJ2-7 | NA | 15 | TRBV11-2 | TRBD2
TGCGCCAGCAGCCGATCAAAACTCGGGACTCAATTGAACAATGAGCAGTTCTTC | CASSRSKLGTQLNNEQFF | TRBJ2-1 | NA | 18 | TRBV5-1 | NA
TGTGCCAGCAGACCTCTGAACACTGAAGCTTTCTTT | CASRPLNTEAFF | TRBJ1-1 | NA | 12 | TRBV28 | NA
TGTGCCATCGGCGAGAGCACAGATACGCAGTATTTT | CAIGESTDTQYF | TRBJ2-3 | NA | 12 | TRBV10-3 | NA
TGTGCCAGCAGTACACCCGGACTAGCGGGAGGGAGTCCCCTCTCCTACAATGAGCAGTTCTTC | CASSTPGLAGGSPLSYNEQFF | TRBJ2-1 | NA | 21 | TRBV27 | TRBD2
TGTGCCACCAGCAGAGTTCTAGCGGGAGGGAGGAATGAGCAGTTCTTC | CATSRVLAGGRNEQFF | TRBJ2-1 | NA | 16 | TRBV15 | TRBD2
TGTGCCAGCAGTGGAAACACAGGGGGAGGTAACTATGGCTACACCTTC | CASSGNTGGGNYGYTF | TRBJ1-2 | NA | 16 | TRBV2 | TRBD1
TGTGCCAGCAGTGAACCCACAGGGGGGCTGGTGAACACCGGGGAGCTGTTTTTT | CASSEPTGGLVNTGELFF | TRBJ2-2 | NA | 18 | TRBV2 | TRBD1
TGTGCCAGCAGCTACTCCTCCCGGGGCGGGAGGGCCTCCTACGAGCAGTACTTC | CASSYSSRGGRASYEQYF | TRBJ2-7 | NA | 18 | TRBV28 | TRBD2
TGTGCCTGGAGTGTACGCCCAGGGACTAGCGGTTACAATGAGCAGTTCTTC | CAWSVRPGTSGYNEQFF | TRBJ2-1 | NA | 17 | TRBV30 | TRBD2
TGTGCCAGCAGCGTAGGGGCAGGGGACGAGACCCAGTACTTC | CASSVGAGDETQYF | TRBJ2-5 | NA | 14 | TRBV9 | NA
TGTGCCAGCAGCTCAGGGGGAAACACCATATATTTT | CASSSGGNTIYF | TRBJ1-3 | NA | 12 | TRBV7-8 | NA
TGTGCCAGCAGCTCAAGGACTAGCGCAACGTCATCCTACAATGAGCAGTTCTTC | CASSSRTSATSSYNEQFF | TRBJ2-1 | NA | 18 | TRBV7-9 | TRBD2
TGTGCCAGCAGCGGTTCCCGCTTTAGACAGGGTCGTACCTACGAGCAGTACTTC | CASSGSRFRQGRTYEQYF | TRBJ2-7 | once | 18 | TRBV2 | TRBD1
TGTGCCAGCAGAATAGCGGGAGGGCCATCCTACGAGCAGTACTTC | CASRIAGGPSYEQYF | TRBJ2-7 | NA | 15 | TRBV27 | TRBD2
TGTGCCAGCAGCCCTTCCGCAGGGGTTGGTACTGAAGCTTTCTTT | CASSPSAGVGTEAFF | TRBJ1-1 | NA | 15 | TRBV28 | NA
TGTGCCTGGAGTTCCCGCGGGGGGACTGGAAACACCATATATTTT | CAWSSRGGTGNTIYF | TRBJ1-3 | NA | 15 | TRBV30 | NA
TGTGCCAGCTCACCCGGGGTAGGGGAGCAGTACTTC | CASSPGVGEQYF | TRBJ2-7 | NA | 12 | TRBV18 | NA
TGTGCCAGCAGCCCGAGTACCGGGTCGTCCTACAATGAGCAGTTCTTC | CASSPSTGSSYNEQFF | TRBJ2-1 | NA | 16 | TRBV6-4 | NA
TGTGCCACCAGCAACCCGGGAGGGAGCTCTGGAAACACCATATATTTT | CATSNPGGSSGNTIYF | TRBJ1-3 | NA | 16 | TRBV15 | NA
TGTGCCAGCAGCACGAATACAGGGGAAGGGATGCAGCCCCAGCATTTT | CASSTNTGEGMQPQHF | TRBJ1-5 | NA | 16 | TRBV5-8 | TRBD1
TGTGCCAGCAGTTTATTCGGACAGGGTGAAAAACTGTTTTTT | CASSLFGQGEKLFF | TRBJ1-4 | NA | 14 | TRBV28 | TRBD1
TGTGCCAGCAGCCATCTGGGGGCGGGAGGGAATGAGCAGTTCTTC | CASSHLGAGGNEQFF | TRBJ2-1 | NA | 15 | TRBV11-2 | TRBD2
TGTGCCAGCAGTGAACCGGGACAGGGAGCGAATACGCAGTATTTT | CASSEPGQGANTQYF | TRBJ2-3 | NA | 15 | TRBV25-1 | TRBD1
TGTGCCAGCAGCTTGGGTCGACAGGGGGATTACGAGCAGTACTTC | CASSLGRQGDYEQYF | TRBJ2-7 | once | 15 | TRBV5-4 | TRBD1
TGTGCCAGCAGCTTGGGTCAAGGAGGGGCTGAAGCTTTCTTT | CASSLGQGGAEAFF | TRBJ1-1 | NA | 14 | TRBV5-5 | NA
TGTGCCAGCAGTGAAGGGCCAGGTTCTAATCAGCCCCAGCATTTT | CASSEGPGSNQPQHF | TRBJ1-5 | NA | 15 | TRBV2 | NA
TGTGCCAGCAGTCTAGCGTCAGATACGCAGTATTTT | CASSLASDTQYF | TRBJ2-3 | NA | 12 | TRBV2 | NA
TGTGCCAGTAGTACCTATGGACTAGCGGTCTATGAGCAGTTCTTC | CASSTYGLAVYEQFF | TRBJ2-1 | NA | 15 | TRBV19 | TRBD2